Listed here is a single T cell receptor (beta chain). The sample belongs to a study of OX40 agonist ivuxolimab in advanced cancers. This CDR3 has 16 amino acids. The trim removed 3 bases at V and 9 bases at J, leaving 11 bases unmatched. Germline CDR1 and CDR2: SGDLS and YYNGEE. The table came from immunoSEQ multiplex PCR; TCRdb's copy has only in-frame clones and leaves some out. The top ten clones hold around 16% of a sample with roughly 28,000 clones, about 80% of them seen once. J is TRBJ1-6 and V is TRBV9, with 8 bases matching TRBD1. This TCR was recovered from an adult with an advanced solid tumor such as melanoma, head and neck, liver or kidney cancer. Sequences were derived from CD4+ or CD8+ T cells sorted from blood, sampled in a trial of the OX40 agonist ivuxolimab. CDR3 protein: CASSEKPTGARSPLHF. CDR3 bases: TGTGCCAGCAGCGAGAAGCCGACAGGGGCCCGTTCACCCCTCCACTTT.